Following are 21 T cell receptor beta chains from one sample sequenced in a study of cytomegalovirus exposure and HLA in healthy donors. The primer mix had 60 Vbeta and 13 Jbeta primers. The table came from immunoSEQ multiplex PCR; TCRdb's copy has only in-frame clones and leaves some out. The sample includes roughly 160,000 clones, about 77% of them seen just once. Sequencing used PBMCs. The receptors derive from a woman aged 45-65 years in good health and CMV-seronegative.

The chain carries TRBV9 and TRBJ1-2, with a weak D call TRBD1 (6 bases). V dropped 0 bases and J dropped 1 base, with 19 bases sitting between them. The CDR3 totals 18 residues. Germline V gene lookup returns CDR1 SGDLS and CDR2 YYNGEE. CDR3 coding DNA: TGTGCCAGCAGCGTAGATCTTCCCCGGGACACAATTAACTATGGCTACACCTTC. Amino acids: CASSVDLPRDTINYGYTF.

In its sample, this clone was seen a few times. This rearrangement joins TRBV7-9 to TRBJ2-1; 9 positions match TRBD2. Germline CDR1 and CDR2: SEHNR and FQNEAQ (reference sequence). The V segment lost 4 bases and the J segment 5 bases; nucleotides outside the gene matches: 9. CDR3 size: 16 residues. This CDR3 reads CASSSDSGRRNNEQFF. The CDR3 DNA sequence: TGTGCCAGCAGCTCGGATAGCGGGAGAAGGAACAATGAGCAGTTCTTC.

The sample holds a few counts of this clone. This chain links TRBV10-3 with TRBJ1-1, with a weak D call TRBD1 (5 bases). The CDR3 runs 15 residues. Germline V lookup: CDR1 ENHRY, CDR2 SYGVKD. V was clipped by 2 bases and J by 1 base, with 11 bases between them. CDR3 DNA: TGTGCCATCAGTGAGGGGGGGTCGGAGAACACTGAAGCTTTCTTT. It specifies CAISEGGSENTEAFF.

The rearrangement joins TRBV29-1 to TRBJ2-1, with D tentatively TRBD2 (5 bases). Looked up from germline, CDR1 is SQVTM and CDR2 is ANQGSEA. This CDR3 contains 14 residues. V lost 3 bases and J 4 bases, leaving 13 bases between the germline ends. The CDR3 nucleotides read TGCAGCGTTGATTTGCAGGAGGAATACAATGAGCAGTTCTTC. Protein sequence: CSVDLQEEYNEQFF.

The chain links TRBV6-5 to TRBJ1-3, with D uncertain. The germline V and J ends were trimmed by 3 bases and 0 bases, with 12 bases remaining between them. Germline-derived CDR1 and CDR2 are MNHEY and SVGAGI. The CDR3 spans 16 residues. The CDR3 coding sequence is TGTGCCAGCAGTTATCAGGAAGGCTACTCTGGAAACACCATATATTTT. Translating gives CASSYQEGYSGNTIYF.

This clone appeared a few times. The chain is built from TRBV18 and TRBJ2-7; 7 nucleotides match TRBD2. This CDR3 spans 15 amino acids. V lost 2 bases, J lost 2 bases, and 6 bases stayed unmatched. Germline CDR1 reads KGHSH; CDR2 reads LQKENI. The CDR3 spells CASSPGGGNPYEQYF. The CDR3 DNA reads as TGTGCCAGCTCACCAGGGGGGGGGAACCCCTACGAGCAGTACTTC.

J is TRBJ2-5 and V is TRBV4-1, with TRBD2 matching over 14 bases. The J call may be faulty, since TRBJ2-7 better matches the DNA end. Per the germline V gene, CDR1 is MGHRA and CDR2 is YSYEKL. The length of the CDR3 is 16 residues. CDR3 in DNA: TGCGCCAGCAGCCCCCAGGGACTAGCGGGAGCCTACGAGCAGTACTTC. Protein product: CASSPQGLAGAYEQYF.

The V and J genes are TRBV5-6 and TRBJ1-1, with TRBD1 as a possible D gene (6 bases). Germline V gene data show CDR1 as SGHDT and CDR2 as YYEEEE. Trimming took 0 bases from V and 1 from J, leaving 13 bases between them. This CDR3 spans 16 amino acids. This CDR3 reads CASSLDLGTTNTEAFF. For the CDR3, the DNA is TGTGCCAGCAGCTTGGATCTTGGGACAACGAACACTGAAGCTTTCTTT.

The V call is TRBV11-2, the J call TRBJ2-1, with 7 bases matching TRBD1. The germline gives CDR1 SGHAT, CDR2 FQNNGV. The trim removed 1 base at V and 2 bases at J, leaving 2 bases unmatched. The CDR3 is 15 amino acids. The CDR3: CASSLGQGAYNEQFF. CDR3 nucleotide sequence: TGTGCCAGCAGCTTAGGGCAGGGGGCCTACAATGAGCAGTTCTTC.

The rearrangement links TRBV15 to TRBJ1-3, with unresolved D. The CDR3 consists of 17 residues. Germline V gene data show CDR1 as LNHNV and CDR2 as YYDKDF (reference sequence). V was cut by 0 bases and J by 0 bases, with 12 bases left in between. The CDR3 spells CATSRDVPQYSGNTIYF. In DNA, the CDR3 is TGTGCCACCAGCAGAGATGTTCCCCAGTACTCTGGAAACACCATATATTTT.

This clone was counted only a few times. The chain links TRBV18 to TRBJ1-1; a possible D gene is TRBD1 (6 bases). This CDR3 is 14 amino acids long. Trimming removed 3 bases at V and 5 bases at J, with 13 bases between. Germline V gene sequence: CDR1 KGHSH, CDR2 LQKENI. This CDR3 is CASSPGGRGTEAFF. As DNA, the CDR3 is TGTGCCAGCTCACCCGGGGGGCGAGGTACTGAAGCTTTCTTT.

The rearrangement joins TRBV11-3 to TRBJ2-2; 10 bases agree with TRBD1. Unmatched junction bases numbered 1, after V lost 5 bases and J lost 1 base. Germline CDR1 is SGHNT and CDR2 is YENEEA. The CDR3 is 15 amino acids. CDR3 loop: CASSGDRGNTGELFF. The CDR3 DNA sequence: TGTGCCAGCAGCGGGGACAGGGGGAACACCGGGGAGCTGTTTTTT.

This clone was picked up a small number of times. A read error may account for a junction end that differs from germline. This sequence joins TRBV6-5 and TRBJ1-1; 7 nucleotides agree with TRBD1. The CDR3 extends over 14 amino acids. Germline V CDR1 and CDR2: MNHEY, SVGAGI. CDR3: CASNYRGMNTEAFF. The DNA for the CDR3 is TGTGCCAGCAATTACAGGGGCATGAACACTGAAGCTTTCTTT.

The chain links TRBV7-2 to TRBJ2-1, with a possible D match to TRBD2 (5 bases). V was cut by 4 bases and J by 6 bases, with 10 bases left in between. Germline V gene data show CDR1 as SGHTA and CDR2 as FQGNSA. CDR3 length: 13 amino acids. This CDR3 is CASSWTGRNEQFF. The CDR3 DNA reads as TGTGCCAGCAGCTGGACTGGACGCAATGAGCAGTTCTTC.

The rearrangement links TRBV19 to TRBJ2-5, with TRBD2 matching over 7 bases. The CDR3 covers 15 residues. J was trimmed by 2 bases and V by 1 base; bases with no gene match: 4. Germline CDR1 and CDR2: LNHDA and SQIVND (reference sequence). CDR3 protein: CASSIVAGVQETQYF. The CDR3 DNA follows: TGTGCCAGTAGTATAGTCGCGGGGGTACAAGAGACCCAGTACTTC. Together with reference TRBV19 and TRBJ2-5, the CDR3 gives the full variable domain: DGGITQSPKYLFRKEGQNVTLSCEQNLNHDAMYWYRQDPGQGLRLIYYSQIVNDFQKGDIAEGYSVSREKKESFPLTVTSAQKNPTAFYLCASSIVAGVQETQYFGPGTRLLVL.

The chain employs TRBV18 and TRBJ1-5; D might be TRBD1 (5 bases). V lost 0 bases, J lost 1 base, and 13 bases lay in between. This CDR3 is built from 17 residues. In germline, CDR1 is KGHSH, CDR2 LQKENI. The CDR3 region has the DNA TGTGCCAGCTCACCACCGGGGCGGGGTGTGAGCAATCAGCCCCAGCATTTT. Its protein is CASSPPGRGVSNQPQHF.

The chain uses TRBV2 and TRBJ1-1; D possibly corresponds to TRBD1 (5 bases). Trimming took off 6 bases at V and 1 base at J, with 12 bases between the two ends. CDR1 SNHLY and CDR2 FYNNEI come from the germline V gene. This CDR3 comprises 14 residues. The CDR3 sequence: CASREGGGNTEAFF. The CDR3 DNA follows: TGTGCCAGCAGGGAGGGTGGGGGGAACACTGAAGCTTTCTTT. The variable domain in full, completed from reference TRBV2 and TRBJ1-1, reads EPEVTQTPSHQVTQMGQEVILRCVPISNHLYFYWYRQILGQKVEFLVSFYNNEISEKSEIFDDQFSVERPDGSNFTLKIRSTKLEDSAMYFCASREGGGNTEAFFGQGTRLTVV.

The chain has TRBV30 and TRBJ1-2, with TRBD1 as a possible D gene (6 bases). Germline loops: CDR1 GTSNPN, CDR2 SVGIG (reference sequence). Deletions cut 1 base from V and 0 bases from J, with 12 bases between. The CDR3 loop spans 15 amino acids. CDR3 DNA: TGTGCCTGGAGTGCCGCACAGGGCGCTAACTATGGCTACACCTTC. It is translated as CAWSAAQGANYGYTF.

The V gene is TRBV2, the J gene TRBJ2-1; 7 bases fit TRBD2. The germline CDR1 and CDR2 sequences are SNHLY and FYNNEI. V gave up 11 bases and J gave up 6 bases; unmatched junction bases: 16. The CDR3 covers 15 residues. The CDR3 DNA follows: TGTGCCCTCTGCAACGGGACTACGCCGCTCAATGAGCAGTTCTTC. Amino acid sequence: CALCNGTTPLNEQFF.

J is TRBJ1-6 and V is TRBV7-9; 8 bases line up with TRBD1. V lost 5 bases and J lost 0; bases outside the gene matches: 6. From germline, CDR1 is SEHNR and CDR2 FQNEAQ (reference sequence). This CDR3 contains 17 residues. The CDR3 loop reads CASSPGQVNSYNSPLHF. As DNA, the CDR3 is TGTGCCAGCAGCCCGGGACAGGTAAACTCCTATAATTCACCCCTCCACTTT.

A few counts support this clone. This sample includes further DNA sequences coding for the same CDR3. The V and J genes are TRBV28 and TRBJ1-2; D unclear. The CDR3 runs 11 residues. Deletions cut 1 base from V and 8 bases from J, with 5 bases between. Germline CDR1 reads MDHEN; CDR2 reads SYDVKM. CDR3 in amino acids: CASSLSRGYTF. CDR3 coding DNA: TGTGCCAGCAGTTTATCCCGGGGCTACACCTTC.